What follows describes a single TCR beta chain. Its antigen is not identified. These data are taken from a study of T cell responses to AZD1222 COVID-19 vaccine. Study observations and caveats: Seropositive AZD1222 recipients at baseline numbered only 6 or 7. Spike-specific TCR breadth rose after two AZD1222 doses, and depth rose as well. Across the whole spike, CD4 TCRs peaked at regions 160-218 and 743-854.

Profiling relied on immunoSEQ multiplex PCR, and the TCRdb table lists in-frame clones only, not all of them. The data show about 200,000 clones, around 90% seen once. The CDR3 is 15 amino acids. Per the germline V gene, CDR1 is SGDLS and CDR2 is YYNGEE. Trimming removed 6 bases from V and 3 bases from J; junction bases left unmatched: 5. The sequence was obtained from an adult who received the MenACWY meningococcal vaccine as a control. The V and J genes are TRBV9 and TRBJ2-1, with TRBD2 matching 11 bases. This specimen consisted of peripheral blood, obtained 28 days after the second dose of the MenACWY control vaccine. CDR3 loop: CASTLGLADYNEQFF. CDR3 DNA sequence: TGTGCCAGCACCCTGGGACTAGCGGACTACAATGAGCAGTTCTTC.